Sequencing of this T cell receptor (beta chain) was carried out in a study of cytomegalovirus exposure and HLA in healthy donors (dated by TCRdb to 2016 to 2017). A note on the overall study: In an earlier analysis of roughly 500 of the donors, under 300 Gb of sequence data and 95 million to 130 million unique TCR beta sequences from 150 million to 200 million T cells were reported. Of the 350 to 450 genotyped donors, more than 75% were placed in the genetic ancestry cluster associated with self-reported Caucasian donors. Five DR-DQ haplotypes were handled as single units for association and clustering, since linkage in the cohort was strong. Among 300 to 500 genotyped donors of the cohort, an average of approximately 200,000 unique TCR beta nucleotide sequences was sequenced per donor, of which about 19% were non-productive. About 280 gigabases of sequencing data and approximately 85 million unique TCR sequences were included in an early release covering roughly 700 HLA-typed donors. In an earlier analysis of 550 to 700 of the donors, high-throughput TCR beta sequencing was used to judge whether each TCR beta V gene segment behaved as functional or pseudogenic. Typing coverage differed by locus: A, B, C, DRB1 and DQB1 were typed in about 620-630 donors, DQA1 in about 550, DPA1 in around 610, and DPB1 in just under 480. Every repertoire in the discovery cohort had been generated on one and the same sequencing platform. To study patterns of TCR occurrence, a later analysis re-analyzed previously published TCR beta repertoires from 600 to 750 donors and added high-resolution HLA genotyping. Donor age, sex, ethnicity and CMV serostatus were compiled together with the repertoire data. The aim of the study was to test whether cataloging public T cell receptors could identify signatures of past pathogen exposure. Genome-wide SNP genotypes for about 65% of the roughly 670 donors were used in a later genetic analysis, which treated that subset as a discovery cohort. The T cell repertoires of roughly 660 subjects were profiled by immunosequencing and related to cytomegalovirus serostatus. To predict cytomegalovirus infection status, the study brought together high-throughput TCR immunosequencing, statistical association of individual TCRs with disease status, and machine learning. HLA typing covered class I and class II loci at four-digit resolution. In the later analysis, no new phenotypic data were used to find candidate immune exposures; instead, reliance was placed on TCR beta sequences and their occurrence across donors. Along with the approximately 600-subject first cohort, a separate validation cohort of more than 90 different subjects was used. Paper-wide results and their limitations: Compared with equally common non-associated chains, HLA-associated TCR beta chains in a later analysis were more clonally expanded and had lower generation probabilities. In a later analysis, several top co-occurrence clusters were reported to appear linked to parvovirus B19, influenza, CMV and Epstein-Barr virus. Specific HLA alleles were associated with about 17,000 TCR beta sequences at a false discovery rate of 0.05 in a later analysis. A total of fewer than 200 TCR beta chains were listed by the study as associated with cytomegalovirus. CMV serostatus was the only immune exposure information available for the cohort. A later genetic analysis associated a missense DCLRE1C variant with V-gene and J-gene trimming of TCR beta chains, and an independent cohort replicated the association. Most TCR sequences were seen in very few donors, while some public TCRs were found in many individuals. This cohort had only TCR beta chains sequenced, and the lack of alpha or paired-chain data limited which features could be detected. The authors suggested that the approach could potentially be generalized to other disease states and immunological phenotypes. Linkage disequilibrium might explain the correlated functional status among segregating V segments, but an unknown experimental factor could not be excluded. According to a later genetic analysis, donors in an Asian-associated ancestry cluster had fewer N-insertions in productive TCRs than the approximately 700-donor mean. Three of the identified cytomegalovirus-associated TCR beta chains were confirmed in vitro to be specific for cytomegalovirus antigens. In a later analysis, TCR association rates were found to vary across HLA loci, with the most associated TCRs seen for DRB1 alleles and the fewest for HLA-C alleles. Some IMGT-functional V segments, including TRBV6-2 and TRBV6-3, could not be distinguished by the 87-base-pair reads and were therefore excluded. Fewer than 20 rarely observed V segments, including chromosome 9 orphons, were excluded from the earlier analysis of some 590 of the donors because counts were too low. Presence/absence analyses assumed roughly uniform sequencing depth across donors, an assumption that may not hold. Cytomegalovirus status was reported to be diagnosed by the classifier with high specificity and sensitivity in both the original and validation cohorts. Because some donors lacked HLA typing at each locus, the association tests relied only on the typed subset. A group of highly shared sequence variants was considered likely to be a technical artifact of the sequencing pipeline. Assigning TCR associations to individual alleles was difficult when HLA alleles, especially DR and DQ, strongly co-occurred. According to a later analysis, most CMV-associated TCR beta chains appeared to be HLA-restricted, and the HLA associations seemed to be driven largely by CMV exposure. Broadly in line with IMGT annotations, most TCR beta V segments showed up in productive rearrangements about 90% or about 30% of the time in an earlier analysis of approximately 600 of the donors. A further reported finding was that TCR beta sequences accurately predicted the HLA-A and HLA-B alleles for most subjects in the first cohort.

The cohort was made up of several hundred healthy bone marrow donors. At the time of sampling, all cohort members were nominally healthy, though unrecorded immune exposures were likely present. The donor was CMV seronegative and was included in the group of several hundred seronegative cohort members. Each donor provided a peripheral blood sample, and peripheral blood mononuclear cells were used for TCR beta sequencing. Genomic DNA was extracted from the blood cell samples with the Qiagen DNeasy Blood Extraction Kit. Turning to this clone: The specificity of this receptor is unknown. No base qualities exist here, and no much larger clone lies one base off it.

Libraries were built with the immunoSEQ multiplex PCR assay. For the multiplex PCR, a mixture combining 60 forward primers for TCR Vbeta segments and 13 reverse primers for TCR Jbeta segments was used. A multiplex PCR assay on genomic DNA amplified the CDR3 region of rearranged TCR beta genes. The amplified TCR beta libraries were sequenced on the Illumina HiSeq System as 87-base-pair reads. The paper's data handling went like this. A later analysis tallied 75 million to 85 million unique TCR beta chains across the 610 or so repertoires, and around 12 million of those chains were shared by two or more donors. Raw reads were error-corrected and collapsed into unique sequences with a nearest-neighbor algorithm that merged closely related sequences to remove PCR and sequencing errors. CDR3 sequences were aligned to IMGT reference sequences to assign V, D and J gene segments. Each retained sequence needed at least a six-nucleotide match to both a V gene segment and a J gene segment. Rearrangements were classified as productive when the CDR3 lacked stop codons and remained in frame with V and J, and all other rearrangements were classified as non-productive. Following IMGT convention, CDR3 was defined as the stretch from the second conserved V-encoded cysteine up to the conserved J-encoded phenylalanine. The earlier analysis of some 600 of the donors excluded sequences that lacked an unambiguous match to a single V gene segment. In an earlier analysis of some 590 of the donors, a V segment was called functional when productive rearrangements were above 56.7%, and segregating when the standard deviation between donors exceeded 5%. A statistical classification framework was developed to diagnose cytomegalovirus status using the catalog of TCR beta chain sequences. A later analysis assigned V and J genes by comparing TCR nucleotide sequences with IMGT/GENE-DB human TR gene sequences. The TCRdist pipeline was used in a later analysis to assign CDR3 sequences and most-parsimonious VDJ recombination scenarios. In a later analysis, each TCR beta chain was defined by its CDR3 amino acid sequence together with its V-gene family, and reads lacking a unique V-gene family were excluded. To address suspected cross-contamination and a sequencing artifact, a later analysis removed 450 to 700 highly shared, low-generation-probability nucleotide sequences. In a later analysis, a clonal expansion index was calculated for each public chain from normalized within-repertoire ranks of inferred template counts. In a later analysis, generation probabilities were computed using a VDJ recombination model fitted to out-of-frame rearrangements, and the results were checked against IGoR. Hypergeometric tests were used in a later analysis to score TCR-TCR, TCR-HLA and TCR-CMV co-occurrence, with a repertoire-size bias correction applied to the TCR pairs. False discovery rates were estimated in a later analysis by permuting HLA or CMV assignments 20 times. A later analysis grouped co-occurring TCRs with DBSCAN, adding TCRdist sequence similarity when clustering within HLA-allele-positive subsets. Co-occurrence clustering excluded repertoires with fewer than 30,000 or more than 120,000 public chains, plus five with anomalous nucleotide sharing. TCRdb stores this immuneACCESS table with in-frame sequences only. Part of the clones is absent; in the studies checked, under half of the shortfall reflects unresolved V genes, and no reason is known for the rest. The D gene and trimming were derived from the DNA, and the V and J assignments and clone size from that table. This sample has around 130,000 clones in its table, and 70% to 85% of those were observed once. The ten largest clonotypes hold under 2% of the sample.

In the germline V gene (reference sequence), CDR1 corresponds to LNHDA and CDR2 to SQIVND. Trimming accounts for 4 bases at V and 4 bases at J, while the number of junction bases matched to no gene is 6. There are 15 amino acids in the CDR3, from cysteine to phenylalanine inclusive. Just CDR3 DNA is preserved here, 45 bases in frame from base 1. The chain is made from TRBV19 and TRBJ1-2; TRBD1 aligns with 10 central bases. Sequencing was carried out using PBMCs. The source of this sequence is a boy younger than 18 in good health and CMV-seronegative. The DNA sequence follows: TGTGCCAGTAGTACCGGGACAGGGGATTTCTATGGCTACACCTTC. The resulting protein is CASSTGTGDFYGYTF. Reference TRBV19 and TRBJ1-2 proteins supply the regions before and after the CDR3; the full variable domain is: DGGITQSPKYLFRKEGQNVTLSCEQNLNHDAMYWYRQDPGQGLRLIYYSQIVNDFQKGDIAEGYSVSREKKESFPLTVTSAQKNPTAFYLCASSTGTGDFYGYTFGSGTRLTVV.